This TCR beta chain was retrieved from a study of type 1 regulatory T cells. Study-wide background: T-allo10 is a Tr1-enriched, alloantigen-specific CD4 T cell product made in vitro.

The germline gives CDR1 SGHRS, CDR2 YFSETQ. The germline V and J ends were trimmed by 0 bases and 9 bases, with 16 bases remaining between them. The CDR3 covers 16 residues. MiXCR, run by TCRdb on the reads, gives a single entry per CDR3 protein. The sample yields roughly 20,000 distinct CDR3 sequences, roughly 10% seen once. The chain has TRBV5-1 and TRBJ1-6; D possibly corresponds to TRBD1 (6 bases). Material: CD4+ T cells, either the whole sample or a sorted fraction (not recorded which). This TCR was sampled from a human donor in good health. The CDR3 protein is CASSLGRRGASSPLHF. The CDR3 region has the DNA TGCGCCAGCAGCTTGGGCCGGAGGGGGGCGTCTTCACCCCTCCACTTT.